The entry that follows covers one T cell receptor (beta chain) sequence. This clone has ten or more counts. There is no known antigen for this receptor. No much larger clone exists at a distance of one base, and base qualities are not known. In total, roughly 670 healthy bone marrow donors made up the cohort. All cohort members were sampled while nominally healthy, although unrecorded immune exposures were likely present. The donor was CMV seropositive and belonged to the group of 250 to 300 seropositive cohort members. A peripheral blood sample was collected from each donor, and TCR beta sequencing was performed on peripheral blood mononuclear cells. Genomic DNA extraction from the blood cell samples was performed with the Qiagen DNeasy Blood Extraction Kit. This specimen belongs to a study of cytomegalovirus exposure and HLA in healthy donors (dated by TCRdb to about 2017). For the wider study: According to an earlier analysis of around 600 of the donors, 200 million or so T cells yielded 120 million or so unique TCR beta sequences and approximately 300 Gb of sequence data. A separate validation cohort of roughly 130 different subjects was used in addition to the 666-subject first cohort. Rather than using new phenotypic data, the later analysis identified candidate immune exposures from TCR beta sequences and from how often those sequences occurred across donors. On average, over 200,000 unique TCR beta nucleotide sequences were sequenced per donor among about 400 genotyped donors of the cohort, with 15% to 20% of those sequences being non-productive. Because of strong linkage in the cohort, roughly five DR-DQ haplotypes were treated as single units for association and clustering. The number of typed donors differed by locus: roughly 629-640 for A, B, C, DRB1 and DQB1; approximately 520 for DQA1; 606 for DPA1; and roughly 470 for DPB1. HLA typing included class I and class II loci at four-digit resolution. Donor age, sex, ethnicity and CMV serostatus were compiled alongside the repertoire data. To decide whether each TCR beta V gene segment behaved as functional or pseudogenic, an earlier analysis of some 600 of the donors relied on high-throughput TCR beta sequencing. In a later genetic analysis, genome-wide SNP genotypes for about 65% of the roughly 670 donors were used, and that subset was treated as a discovery cohort. All discovery cohort repertoires had been generated on a single sequencing platform. The study aimed to test whether cataloging public T cell receptors could reveal signatures of past pathogen exposure. A later analysis re-examined previously published TCR beta repertoires from just over 650 donors and added high-resolution HLA genotyping to investigate patterns of TCR occurrence. An early release that covered some 630 HLA-typed donors contained around 300 gigabases of sequencing data and about 84 million unique TCR sequences. High-throughput TCR immunosequencing, statistical association of individual TCRs with disease status, and machine learning were combined to predict cytomegalovirus infection status. Among the approximately 420 genotyped donors, 75% to 90% belonged to the genetic ancestry cluster associated with self-reported Caucasian donors. The study used immunosequencing to profile the T cell repertoires of hundreds of subjects and linked those repertoires to cytomegalovirus serostatus.

Receptor amplification or capture employed the immunoSEQ multiplex PCR assay. A mixture of 60 forward primers for TCR Vbeta segments and 13 reverse primers for TCR Jbeta segments was used in the multiplex PCR. A multiplex PCR assay on genomic DNA amplified the CDR3 region of rearranged TCR beta genes. On the Illumina HiSeq System, the amplified TCR beta libraries were sequenced as 87-base-pair reads. On the study's bioinformatics: Across the 700 or so repertoires, a later analysis counted roughly 77 million unique TCR beta chains, 8.5 million to 12 million of which were shared by at least two donors. Raw reads were error-corrected and collapsed into unique sequences by a nearest-neighbor algorithm in which closely related sequences were merged to remove PCR and sequencing errors. CDR3 sequences were aligned to IMGT reference sequences to assign V, D and J gene segments. Each retained sequence needed at least a six-nucleotide match to both a V gene segment and a J gene segment. Rearrangements were classified as productive when the CDR3 lacked stop codons and remained in frame with V and J, and all other rearrangements were classified as non-productive. CDR3 was defined by IMGT convention, running from the second conserved V-encoded cysteine to the conserved J-encoded phenylalanine. Sequences without an unambiguous match to a single V gene segment were excluded from the earlier analysis of 500 to 700 of the donors. In an earlier analysis of roughly 600 of the donors, a V segment was called functional when productive rearrangements were above 56.7%, and segregating when the standard deviation between donors exceeded 5%. A statistical classification framework was developed to diagnose cytomegalovirus status using the catalog of TCR beta chain sequences. V and J gene assignment, in a later analysis, came from comparing TCR nucleotide sequences with IMGT/GENE-DB human TR gene sequences. The TCRdist pipeline was used in a later analysis to assign CDR3 sequences and most-parsimonious VDJ recombination scenarios. In a later analysis, each TCR beta chain was defined by its CDR3 amino acid sequence together with its V-gene family, and reads lacking a unique V-gene family were excluded. In a later analysis, some 600 highly shared, low-generation-probability nucleotide sequences were removed to address suspected cross-contamination and a sequencing artifact. For each public chain, a later analysis derived a clonal expansion index from normalized ranks of inferred template counts within each repertoire. A later analysis computed generation probabilities with a VDJ recombination model fitted to out-of-frame rearrangements, and checked the results against IGoR. In a later analysis, hypergeometric tests were used to score TCR-TCR, TCR-HLA and TCR-CMV co-occurrence, with a repertoire-size bias correction applied to TCR pairs. To estimate false discovery rates, a later analysis permuted the HLA or CMV assignments 20 times. In a later analysis, co-occurring TCRs were grouped using DBSCAN, and TCRdist sequence similarity was added for clustering within HLA-allele-positive subsets. Repertoires with fewer than 30,000 or more than 120,000 public chains, plus five repertoires with anomalous nucleotide sharing, were excluded from co-occurrence clustering. TCRdb took over this immuneACCESS table, retaining in-frame rearrangements with V and J assigned. Such tables are incomplete; in checked studies, under half of the missing clones stem from an unresolved V gene, and the remainder is unexplained. V, J and clone size are taken as reported in that table, and D and trimming were inferred from the DNA itself. This sample gives around 110,000 clones in total; 75% to 85% of them show up just once. Roughly 4.3% of the sample comes from the top ten.

The research as a whole found: According to a later genetic analysis, donors in an Asian-associated ancestry cluster had fewer N-insertions in productive TCRs than the roughly 670-donor mean. A cluster of highly shared sequence variants was judged likely to represent a technical artifact of the sequencing pipeline. Seventeen rarely observed V segments, including chromosome 9 orphons, were excluded from the earlier analysis of several hundred of the donors because counts were too low. Most TCR sequences were seen in very few donors, while some public TCRs were found in many individuals. Because HLA typing was missing for some donors at each locus, association tests included only the typed subset. In vitro tests confirmed that three of the cytomegalovirus-associated TCR beta chains recognize cytomegalovirus antigens. Broadly in line with IMGT annotations, most TCR beta V segments showed up in productive rearrangements about 90% or about 30% of the time in an earlier analysis of approximately 640 of the donors. Most CMV-associated TCR beta chains appeared to be HLA-restricted in a later analysis, and the HLA associations seemed to be driven largely by CMV exposure. Strong co-occurrence of HLA alleles, especially DR and DQ, made assigning TCR associations to individual alleles difficult. According to a later analysis, parvovirus B19, influenza, CMV and Epstein-Barr virus appeared linked to several top co-occurrence clusters. The study listed 150 to 200 TCR beta chains as associated with cytomegalovirus. Compared with equally common non-associated chains, HLA-associated TCR beta chains in a later analysis were more clonally expanded and had lower generation probabilities. It was suggested by the authors that the approach could potentially be generalized to other disease states and immunological phenotypes. The classifier was reported to diagnose cytomegalovirus status with high specificity and sensitivity in both the original cohort and the validation cohort. CMV serostatus was the only immune exposure information available for the cohort. Correlated functional status among segregating V segments might reflect linkage disequilibrium, but an unknown experimental factor could not be ruled out. A further reported finding was that TCR beta sequences accurately predicted the HLA-A and HLA-B alleles for most subjects in the first cohort. At a false discovery rate of 0.05, a later analysis linked roughly 17,000 TCR beta sequences to specific HLA alleles. According to a later analysis, TCR association rates differed among HLA loci, with DRB1 alleles showing the most associated TCRs and HLA-C alleles showing the fewest. The cohort was sequenced for TCR beta chains only, and without alpha or paired-chain data the features that could be detected were limited. Roughly uniform sequencing depth across donors was assumed in presence/absence analyses, although this assumption may not hold. In a later genetic analysis, a missense DCLRE1C variant was associated with V-gene and J-gene trimming of TCR beta chains, and the association was replicated in an independent cohort.

The sequencing sample was made of PBMCs. This sequence was found in a man aged 25-45 years in good health and CMV-seropositive.

The DNA sequence follows: TGTGCCAGCAGTTACGGAGGGACAGACTATGGCTACACCTTC. It specifies CASSYGGTDYGYTF. Recombination connected TRBV6-7 to TRBJ1-2; a stretch of 7 junction bases matches TRBD1. TRBV6-7 is annotated as an ORF whose role is uncertain. Germline trimming: 2 bases from V, 3 bases from J; junction bases outside gene matches: 3. There are 14 amino acids in the CDR3, from cysteine to phenylalanine inclusive. The sequence is cut down to CDR3 DNA, 42 bases in frame from base 1.